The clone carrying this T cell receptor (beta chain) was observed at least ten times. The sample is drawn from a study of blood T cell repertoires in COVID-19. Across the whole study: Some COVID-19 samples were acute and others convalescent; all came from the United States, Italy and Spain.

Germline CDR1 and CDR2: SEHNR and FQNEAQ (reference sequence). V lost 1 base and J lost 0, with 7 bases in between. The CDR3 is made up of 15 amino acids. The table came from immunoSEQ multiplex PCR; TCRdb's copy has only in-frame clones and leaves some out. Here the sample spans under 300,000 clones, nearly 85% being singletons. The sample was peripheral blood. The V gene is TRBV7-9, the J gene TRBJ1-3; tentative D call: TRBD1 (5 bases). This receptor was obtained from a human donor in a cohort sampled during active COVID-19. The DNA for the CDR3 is TGTGCCAGCAGCTTAGACAGGCACTCTGGAAACACCATATATTTT. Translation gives CASSLDRHSGNTIYF. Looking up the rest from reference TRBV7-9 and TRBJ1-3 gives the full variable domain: DTGVSQNPRHKITKRGQNVTFRCDPISEHNRLYWYRQTLGQGPEFLTYFQNEAQLEKSRLLSDRFSAERPKGSFSTLEIQRTEQGDSAMYLCASSLDRHSGNTIYFGEGSWLTVV.